This is a list of T cell receptor beta chains from one sample in a study of blood T cell repertoires in COVID-19. Produced via immunoSEQ multiplex PCR; TCRdb's table is partial and in-frame only. The table records approximately 300,000 clones, about 90% of them present only once. Sequences were obtained from peripheral blood. All receptors come from a man aged 18 to 30 who had recovered from COVID-19. CDR3s leave out the opening cysteine and the closing phenylalanine or tryptophan. The order of the fields is clone size, J gene, V gene, CDR3 protein. Clone size appears in some rows only: once, few, many, or a class for an expanded clone.

.	TRBJ2-5	TRBV7-6	ASSSLAGGGPQETQY
.	TRBJ1-5	TRBV25-1	ASRETGVNQPQH
.	TRBJ2-5	TRBV15	ATSRDPSGEETQY
.	TRBJ1-3	TRBV27	ASSLRTGGNTIY
.	TRBJ2-7	TRBV5-1	ASSLGGISYEQY
.	TRBJ2-1	TRBV5-1	ASSTGQGYNEQF
.	TRBJ1-6	TRBV5-4	ASSLRSEGSPLH
.	TRBJ1-6	TRBV9	ASSVEDGVLTPLH
.	TRBJ2-7	TRBV5-1	ASSRAAYNEQY
.	TRBJ2-7	TRBV14	ASSHPHLTDEQY
.	TRBJ2-2	TRBV18	ASSPPGGRTGELF
.	TRBJ1-2	TRBV2	ASSVQVYGYT
.	TRBJ1-2	TRBV6-1	ASSEGQIYGYT
.	TRBJ2-1	TRBV24-1	ATSDLGAGRF
.	TRBJ1-2	TRBV5-6	ASSLGGRGPTNYGYT
.	TRBJ2-1	TRBV29-1	SVGQGRDNEQF
.	TRBJ1-2	TRBV12-3/TRBV12-4	ASSLGQVLGYT
.	TRBJ2-1	TRBV11-2	ASSLRPGQAYNEQF
few	TRBJ1-1	TRBV6-5	ASSKGAGGTEAF
.	TRBJ2-1	TRBV2	ASSLTGGGYNEQF
.	TRBJ2-2	TRBV5-1	ASSHGQGNTGELF
.	TRBJ2-1	TRBV7-6	ASSSTLLSEQF
.	TRBJ1-1	TRBV5-5	ASSTGQGANEAF
.	TRBJ1-4	TRBV18	ASSSLSGSANEKLF
.	TRBJ1-4	TRBV2	ASNLDRDEKLF
once	TRBJ2-5	TRBV5-1	ASSFATSGEETQY
.	TRBJ2-7	TRBV28	ASSRAEQY
.	TRBJ2-5	TRBV6-2/TRBV6-3	ASTPMQQETQY
.	TRBJ1-1	TRBV7-2	ASSYQGALTEAF
.	TRBJ1-2	TRBV27	ASSLNPGGGYT
.	TRBJ1-4	TRBV5-1	ASSSGTGNEKLF
.	TRBJ1-1	TRBV2	ASRPTGRGDTEAF
.	TRBJ2-7	TRBV10-3	AISGTGGWEQY
.	TRBJ1-2	TRBV10-3	AISDGTGDASGYT
.	TRBJ1-1	TRBV19	ASSQMTGGMNTEAF
.	TRBJ1-5	TRBV6-2/TRBV6-3	ASSYRPREDSRGNQPQH
.	TRBJ2-2	TRBV28	ASRWGGGTGELF
once	TRBJ1-4	TRBV19	ASSIPGPWTNEKLF
.	TRBJ2-3	TRBV30	AWRSAGGSTQY
.	TRBJ2-1	TRBV5-1	ASSLGTSGSTEF
.	TRBJ1-2	TRBV5-1	ASSLGDRGHGGYT
.	TRBJ2-1	TRBV7-3	ASSFIAGGPNSYNEQF
.	TRBJ1-5	TRBV7-2	ASSLALRGSNQPQH
.	TRBJ2-1	TRBV7-8	ASSLYVVGQGWGYNEQF
.	TRBJ1-6	TRBV5-1	ASSKDSSNSPLH
.	TRBJ1-5	TRBV6-5	ASSRDTTSNQPQH
.	TRBJ2-5	TRBV7-3	ASSSIVEETQY
.	TRBJ1-5	TRBV28	ASSTHRDAQPQH
.	TRBJ1-5	TRBV6-6	ASSRQDSNQPQH
.	TRBJ1-1	TRBV10-3	ATSTGELNTEAF
once	TRBJ1-5	TRBV6-5	ASTLGQPYQPQH
once	TRBJ1-2	TRBV6-5	ASRRDNSANYGYT
.	TRBJ2-7	TRBV7-8	ASSPSRVAGKSSYEQY